These 32 T cell receptor beta chains share one sample of origin, sequenced in a study of T cells after yellow fever vaccination. TCRdb called the 5' RACE reads again in MiXCR, with one record for every CDR3 protein. The repertoire includes a few hundred thousand distinct CDR3 sequences, about 4% of them detected once, and 20% to 25% sits in the top ten. The sample here was PBMCs, taken 5 days after the yellow fever booster vaccination. These receptors were collected from a man younger than 35 who received the YFV17D yellow fever vaccine.

This clonotype was detected ten times or more. The gene calls are TRBV21-1 and TRBJ2-7. TRBV21-1 is classified as a pseudogene. This CDR3 contains 15 residues. The CDR3 DNA reads TGTGCCAGCAGCAAAGTTCGAGGACGGACGTACGAGCAGTACGTC. Protein sequence: CASSKVRGRTYEQYV.

This clonotype occurred a few times. V usage is TRBV20-1 and J usage is TRBJ1-2; D might be TRBD1 (6 bases). CDR1 is DFQATT and CDR2 is SNEGSKA in the germline V gene (reference sequence). The CDR3 has 15 amino acids. V was cut by 1 base and J by 0 bases, with 12 bases left in between. The CDR3 bases are TGCAGTGCTAGAGTTGGACAGAAGACTAACTATGGCTACACCTTC. Encoded protein: CSARVGQKTNYGYTF.

This clonotype was counted ten times or more. The rearrangement links TRBV10-3 to TRBJ2-1; maybe TRBD1 (5 bases). Germline CDR1 and CDR2: ENHRY and SYGVKD. The CDR3 runs 16 residues. V lost 2 bases and J lost 5, with 16 bases in between. The CDR3, as DNA: TGTGCCATCAGTGAGCCTGGCCTTGGGGCCGACAATGAGCAGTTCTTC. It encodes CAISEPGLGADNEQFF.

V and J are TRBV11-3 and TRBJ2-5, with D tentatively TRBD2 (5 bases). There are 12 residues in the CDR3. Germline V lookup: CDR1 SGHNT, CDR2 YENEEA. V dropped 5 bases and J dropped 7 bases, with 11 bases sitting between them. As DNA, the CDR3 is TGTGCCAGCAGCCTCGGGATCGGGACCCAGTACTTC. It specifies CASSLGIGTQYF.

The chain is built from TRBV5-4 and TRBJ2-3, with D perhaps matching TRBD1 or TRBD2 (5 bases each). Germline CDR1 reads SGHNT; CDR2 reads YYREEE (reference sequence). The CDR3 runs to 15 residues. Deletions cut 4 bases from V and 3 bases from J, with 15 bases between. Here the CDR3 reads CASSPVRGPTDTQYF. For the CDR3, the DNA is TGTGCCAGCAGCCCGGTACGGGGCCCAACAGATACGCAGTATTTT.

In its sample, this clonotype was seen many times. V usage is TRBV25-1 and J usage is TRBJ1-6; TRBD1 agrees at 9 bases. The CDR3 extends over 19 amino acids. Trimming at V came to 1 base and at J to 1 base, leaving 8 bases not matched to a gene. Germline values: CDR1 MGHDK, CDR2 SYGVNS. In nucleotides, the CDR3 is TGTGCCAGCAGTGAATCCCCGGGACAGGGTGGATCCTATAATTCACCCCTCCACTTT. Encoded protein: CASSESPGQGGSYNSPLHF.

The CDR3 protein is CAISVPGQGDEQYF. CDR3 nucleotides: TGTGCCATCAGTGTGCCGGGACAGGGGGACGAGCAGTACTTC. The V gene is TRBV10-3, the J gene TRBJ2-7, with 11 positions matching TRBD1. CDR1 and CDR2 (germline): ENHRY, SYGVKD. Trimming took 4 bases from V and 5 from J; bases not matched to a gene: 4. This CDR3 spans 14 amino acids.

This clonotype was observed many times. The chain couples TRBV11-2 to TRBJ1-2; D is unresolved. Germline V gives CDR1 SGHAT, CDR2 FQNNGV. V was cut by 0 bases and J by 4 bases, with 9 bases left in between. This CDR3 contains 14 residues. CDR3: CASSLEGSGYGYTF. The CDR3 region has the DNA TGTGCCAGCAGCTTAGAGGGAAGTGGCTATGGCTACACCTTC.

This clonotype was seen a few times. The gene calls are TRBV27 and TRBJ2-3; D may be TRBD1 (6 bases). The CDR3 length is 13 residues. The ends were cut back, 2 bases at V and 7 bases at J, with 10 bases in the middle. Germline V CDR1 and CDR2: MNHEY, SMNVEV (reference sequence). DNA of the CDR3: TGTGCCAGCAGTTTACCAGGGGTTTATACGCAGTATTTT. This gives the protein CASSLPGVYTQYF.

This clonotype occurred many times. This chain links TRBV6-2 or TRBV6-3 with TRBJ2-5; D remains ambiguous. The CDR3 consists of 12 residues. Germline loops: CDR1 MNHEY, CDR2 SVGEGT. V lost 2 bases to trimming and J lost 6 bases, with 7 bases between them. The CDR3 DNA is TGTGCCAGCAGTTACCCGGAACAGACCCAGTACTTC. Its protein is CASSYPEQTQYF.

This chain joins TRBV4-3 and TRBJ1-4; D remains ambiguous. Germline CDR1 reads LGHNA; CDR2 reads YSLEER. The CDR3 is 17 residues long. V shed 0 bases and J shed 5 bases, with 16 bases lying between them. In nucleotides, the CDR3 is TGCGCCAGCAGCCAAGAAAGTAAAGGACGGGCGAATGAAAAACTGTTTTTT. The encoded protein is CASSQESKGRANEKLFF.

This clonotype was seen a handful of times. The chain combines TRBV5-1 with TRBJ2-3; 8 nucleotides match TRBD2. After removal of 3 bases from V and 6 bases from J, the junction contained 9 bases not matched to a gene. Germline CDR1 reads SGHRS; CDR2 reads YFSETQ. The CDR3 runs to 15 residues. Here the CDR3 reads CASSSDSGELDTQYF. CDR3 nucleotides: TGCGCCAGCAGCTCAGATAGCGGGGAATTGGATACGCAGTATTTT.

The V gene is TRBV7-9, the J gene TRBJ2-7; the D is unclear. CDR3 length: 15 amino acids. Trimming shortened V by 1 base and J by 2 bases, and 12 bases separated the two germline ends. CDR1 is SEHNR and CDR2 is FQNEAQ in the germline V gene (reference sequence). The CDR3 sequence is CASSLELGPTYEQYF. In nucleotides, the CDR3 is TGTGCCAGCAGCTTAGAGCTGGGTCCCACCTACGAGCAGTACTTC.

There are many counts of this clonotype. The CDR3 loop reads CASRLYGATGELFF. The CDR3 coding sequence is TGTGCCAGCAGACTCTACGGGGCCACCGGGGAGCTGTTTTTT. V usage is TRBV12-3 or TRBV12-4 and J usage is TRBJ2-2; D possibly uses TRBD1 or TRBD2 (5 bases each). V shed 6 bases and J shed 4 bases, with 12 bases lying between them. There are 14 residues in the CDR3.

The chain links TRBV6-6 to TRBJ1-6, with TRBD1 matching over 10 bases. The CDR3 is 17 residues long. CDR1 and CDR2 from the germline V gene are MNHNY and SVGAGI (reference sequence). With 6 bases clipped from V and 7 bases from J, the junction kept 12 bases outside the gene matches. As DNA, the CDR3 is TGTGCCAGCAGCCCAACCCGACAGGGGGCGCGAAATTCACCCCTCCACTTT. Amino acid sequence: CASSPTRQGARNSPLHF.

This clonotype was found a few times. This sequence joins TRBV6-6 and TRBJ2-7; D ambiguous. The CDR3 consists of 13 residues. Germline V lookup: CDR1 MNHNY, CDR2 SVGAGI (reference sequence). Trimming removed 6 bases at V and 3 bases at J, with 12 bases between. The CDR3 sequence is CASSRGTFYEQYV. As DNA, the CDR3 is TGTGCCAGCAGCCGTGGCACATTCTACGAGCAGTACGTC.

This clonotype was seen only a few times. The chain carries TRBV7-9 and TRBJ2-3; 10 bases are shared with TRBD1. The CDR3 extends over 15 amino acids. Looked up from germline, CDR1 is SEHNR and CDR2 is FQNEAQ (reference sequence). Trimming cost V 3 bases and J 4 bases; bases outside gene matches: 4. CDR3 DNA: TGTGCCAGCAGCTTGACAGGGGGCGAGGCAGATACGCAGTATTTT. This translates into CASSLTGGEADTQYF.

This clonotype occurred many times. V and J are TRBV7-2 and TRBJ2-5; D is possibly TRBD1 (5 bases). Trimming pared 5 bases from V and 4 bases from J, leaving 11 bases between. This CDR3 is 13 amino acids long. CDR1 and CDR2 from the germline V gene are SGHTA and FQGNSA. This CDR3 is CASSPGYSETQYF. The CDR3, as DNA: TGTGCCAGCAGCCCAGGGTATTCAGAGACCCAGTACTTC.

As for this clonotype: A much larger clonotype is one base distant, so this may be a read error. V and J are TRBV6-5 and TRBJ1-4, with D unclear. CDR1 is MNHEY and CDR2 is SVGAGI in the germline V gene. V lost 11 bases, J lost 0 bases, and 16 bases lay in between. The CDR3 extends over 15 amino acids. The CDR3 region is CACQPLGATNEKLFF. Written as DNA, the CDR3 is TGTGCCTGCCAGCCCCTAGGAGCAACTAATGAAAAACTGTTTTTT.

The rearrangement joins TRBV7-2 to TRBJ2-7; 11 nucleotides align to TRBD1. CDR3 length: 19 residues. The germline V gene has CDR1 SGHTA and CDR2 FQGNSA. V shed 1 base and J 4 bases; nucleotides not matched to a gene: 15. CDR3 coding DNA: TGTGCCAGCAGCTTAGAAGAACCCCGGGACAGGGGGACGGGGTACGAGCAGTACTTC. The encoded protein is CASSLEEPRDRGTGYEQYF.

This clonotype has a handful of counts. This chain uses TRBV6-5 with TRBJ2-7; 11 nucleotides line up with TRBD1. The CDR3 is made up of 14 amino acids. The V segment lost 6 bases and the J segment 5 bases; nucleotides outside the gene matches: 6. Germline V gene lookup returns CDR1 MNHEY and CDR2 SVGAGI. The CDR3, as DNA: TGTGCCAGCAGACAGAGGACAGGGGGCCACGAGCAGTACGTC. It codes for CASRQRTGGHEQYV.

This clonotype was observed a few times. The chain joins TRBV9 to TRBJ2-2; D may match TRBD1 or TRBD2 (5 bases each). With 0 bases removed from V and 3 bases from J, the gap between germline ends came to 9 bases. Per germline, CDR1 SGDLS and CDR2 YYNGEE. This CDR3 contains 15 residues. The CDR3 is CASSVDEGYTGELFF. The CDR3 DNA reads TGTGCCAGCAGCGTAGACGAGGGGTACACCGGGGAGCTGTTTTTT.

In DNA form, the CDR3 reads TGTGCCAGCAGCTTATATGTTGGCCGAAGCACAGATACGCAGTATTTT. This encodes CASSLYVGRSTDTQYF. The V gene is TRBV7-2, the J gene TRBJ2-3; D is unclear. Trimming pared 2 bases from V and 0 bases from J, leaving 12 bases between. This CDR3 contains 16 residues. Per germline, CDR1 SGHTA and CDR2 FQGNSA.

This clonotype occurred a few times. The V and J genes are TRBV7-2 and TRBJ2-3; perhaps TRBD2 as D (5 bases). Germline assignment: CDR1 SGHTA and CDR2 FQGNSA. V was pared by 8 bases and J by 5 bases, with 14 bases between. CDR3 length: 13 residues. CDR3: CASPARALDTQYF. The DNA for the CDR3 is TGTGCCAGCCCCGCGAGGGCCCTAGATACGCAGTATTTT.

This clonotype was observed at least ten times. V and J are TRBV27 and TRBJ1-6, with TRBD1 as a possible D gene (6 bases). Germline V gene data show CDR1 as MNHEY and CDR2 as SMNVEV (reference sequence). CDR3 length: 13 residues. V gave up 6 bases and J gave up 8 bases, with 11 bases separating them. The CDR3 nucleotides read TGTGCCAGCAGCGGACAGTTGGATTCACCCCTCCACTTT. Translated, it gives CASSGQLDSPLHF.

This rearrangement joins TRBV25-1 to TRBJ1-5, with D tentatively TRBD1 (6 bases). CDR1 MGHDK and CDR2 SYGVNS come from the germline V gene. V was trimmed by 6 bases and J by 9 bases, leaving 18 bases between them. The length of the CDR3 is 14 residues. The CDR3, as DNA: TGTGCCAGCAGCCCTACAGGGTTAGGCTGGCCCCAGCATTTT. This sequence encodes CASSPTGLGWPQHF. The complete variable domain, with remaining parts taken from reference TRBV25-1 and TRBJ1-5, reads EADIYQTPRYLVIGTGKKITLECSQTMGHDKMYWYQQDPGMELHLIHYSYGVNSTEKGDLSSESTVSRIRTEHFPLTLESARPSHTSQYLCASSPTGLGWPQHFGDGTRLSIL.

This chain uses TRBV6-2 or TRBV6-3 with TRBJ1-2; D unresolved. The V end lost 10 bases, the J end lost 3 bases, and 15 bases lay between the germline ends. This CDR3 is built from 13 residues. Germline V CDR1 and CDR2: MNHEY, SVGEGT. The CDR3 DNA reads TGTGCCATCCATCAGCCTCAAGACTATGGCTACACCTTC. Amino acids: CAIHQPQDYGYTF.

This clonotype showed up many times. The J gene is TRBJ2-5, the V gene TRBV7-2; possibly TRBD2 for D (6 bases). The CDR3 loop spans 16 amino acids. V lost 6 bases to trimming and J lost 1 base, with 18 bases between them. Germline V CDR1 and CDR2: SGHTA, FQGNSA. The CDR3 protein is CASRPTGGGGQETQYF. The CDR3 coding sequence is TGTGCCAGCAGACCGACCGGGGGTGGGGGCCAAGAGACCCAGTACTTC.

The table lists this clonotype with a few counts. This rearrangement joins TRBV4-1 to TRBJ2-3; either TRBD1 or TRBD2 may fit D (5 bases each). The germline V gene has CDR1 MGHRA and CDR2 YSYEKL. The CDR3 length is 16 residues. V lost 3 bases, J lost 0 bases, and 13 bases lay in between. The CDR3 loop reads CASSHRDRPSTDTQYF. The CDR3 coding sequence is TGCGCCAGCAGCCATAGGGACCGCCCGAGCACAGATACGCAGTATTTT.

This clonotype showed up many times. This chain links TRBV11-2 with TRBJ2-2; D is unclear. Germline-derived CDR1 and CDR2 are SGHAT and FQNNGV. CDR3 length: 13 residues. Deletions cut 7 bases from V and 0 bases from J, with 6 bases between. CDR3 in DNA: TGTGCCAGCACCGATACGAACACCGGGGAGCTGTTTTTT. This codes for CASTDTNTGELFF.

This clonotype has more than one count but fewer than ten. The V and J genes are TRBV12-3 or TRBV12-4 and TRBJ1-2; the match to TRBD1 covers 7 bases. The CDR3 runs to 15 residues. The V gene end was trimmed by 7 bases and the J gene end by 6 bases; junction bases not matched to a gene: 14. In DNA, the CDR3 is TGTGCCAGCACCGAATTTTCACAGGGGTTTCATGGCTACACCTTC. This sequence encodes CASTEFSQGFHGYTF.

This clonotype was counted between two and nine times. The chain employs TRBV4-2 and TRBJ1-3; D is unresolved. Germline CDR1 LGHNA, CDR2 YNFKEQ. V was pared by 0 bases and J by 1 base, with 7 bases between. This CDR3 contains 15 residues. In nucleotides, the CDR3 is TGTGCCAGCAGCCAAGATAAGTCATCTGGAAACACCATATATTTT. Translation: CASSQDKSSGNTIYF.